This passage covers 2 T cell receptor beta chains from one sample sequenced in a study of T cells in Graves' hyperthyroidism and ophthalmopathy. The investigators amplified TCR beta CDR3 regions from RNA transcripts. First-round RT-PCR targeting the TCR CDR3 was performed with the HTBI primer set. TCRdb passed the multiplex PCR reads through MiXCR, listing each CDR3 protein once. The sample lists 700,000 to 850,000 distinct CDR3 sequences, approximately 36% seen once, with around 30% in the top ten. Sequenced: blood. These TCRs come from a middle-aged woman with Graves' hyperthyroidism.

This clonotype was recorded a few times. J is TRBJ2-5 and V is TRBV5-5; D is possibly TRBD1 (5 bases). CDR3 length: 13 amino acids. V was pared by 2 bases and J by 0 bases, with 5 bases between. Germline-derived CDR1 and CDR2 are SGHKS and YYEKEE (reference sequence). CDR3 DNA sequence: TGTGCCAGCAGCTTACAGGACCAAGAGACCCAGTACTTC. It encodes CASSLQDQETQYF. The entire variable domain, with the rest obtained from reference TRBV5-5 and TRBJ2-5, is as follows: DAGVTQSPTHLIKTRGQQVTLRCSPISGHKSVSWYQQVLGQGPQFIFQYYEKEERGRGNFPDRFSARQFPNYSSELNVNALLLGDSALYLCASSLQDQETQYFGPGTRLLVL.

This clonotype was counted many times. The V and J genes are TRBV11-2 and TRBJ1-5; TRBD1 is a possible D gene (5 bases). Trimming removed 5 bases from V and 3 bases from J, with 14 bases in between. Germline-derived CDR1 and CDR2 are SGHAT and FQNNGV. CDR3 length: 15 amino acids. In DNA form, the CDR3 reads TGTGCCAGCAGCGAGGGCCGGGGCCACAATCAGCCCCAGCATTTT. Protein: CASSEGRGHNQPQHF.